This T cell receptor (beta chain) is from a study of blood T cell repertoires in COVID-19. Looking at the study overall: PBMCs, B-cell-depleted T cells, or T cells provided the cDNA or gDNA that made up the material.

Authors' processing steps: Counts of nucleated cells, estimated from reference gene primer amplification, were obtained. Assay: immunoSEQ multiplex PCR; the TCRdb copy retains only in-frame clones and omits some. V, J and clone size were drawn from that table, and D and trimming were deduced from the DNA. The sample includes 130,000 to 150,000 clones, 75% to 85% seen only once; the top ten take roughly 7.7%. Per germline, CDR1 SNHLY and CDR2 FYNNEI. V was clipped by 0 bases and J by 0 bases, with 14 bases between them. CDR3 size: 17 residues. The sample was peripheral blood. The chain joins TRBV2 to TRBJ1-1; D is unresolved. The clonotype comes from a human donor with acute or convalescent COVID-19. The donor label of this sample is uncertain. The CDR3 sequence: CASSEALAGLMNTEAFF. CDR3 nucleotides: TGTGCCAGCAGTGAAGCGCTCGCAGGTCTTATGAACACTGAAGCTTTCTTT.